This is a list of T cell receptor beta chains from one sample in a study of blood T cell repertoires in COVID-19. The table came from immunoSEQ multiplex PCR; TCRdb's copy has only in-frame clones and leaves some out. The data hold about 140,000 clones, with around nine tenths observed a single time. Sequenced material: peripheral blood. The receptor set was obtained from a human donor in a cohort sampled during active COVID-19. CDR3s include the opening cysteine and the closing phenylalanine or tryptophan. A D gene is named only where the DNA matches it firmly. Rows may omit the clone size; those that give it use once, few, many or a size class.

v_gene	j_gene	d_gene	abundance	CDR3nt	CDR3aa
TRBV5-1	TRBJ1-2	TRBD1	.	TGCGCCAGCAGCTTGGGGGCCCTGGACAGGGTAGATGGCTACACCTTC	CASSLGALDRVDGYTF
TRBV10-3	TRBJ1-5	.	.	TGTGCCATCAGTGAGACAGGTCTAAGCAATCAGCCCCAGCATTTT	CAISETGLSNQPQHF
TRBV28	TRBJ2-7	.	.	TGTGCCAGCAGTTTTTCACTCCAGGGGCTCTCCTACGAGCAGTACTTC	CASSFSLQGLSYEQYF
TRBV5-4	TRBJ2-3	.	.	TGTGCCAGCAGCCTTTCCGCGGCAGATACGCAGTATTTT	CASSLSAADTQYF
TRBV18	TRBJ1-2	TRBD1	.	TGTGCCAGCTCAACCGGGACAGCTACTAACTATGGCTACACCTTC	CASSTGTATNYGYTF
TRBV18	TRBJ1-1	TRBD1	.	TGTGCCAGCTCACCCACAGGCAGGGGGCGGGAGAACACTGAAGCTTTCTTT	CASSPTGRGRENTEAFF
TRBV2	TRBJ1-2	TRBD1	.	TGTGCCAGCAGTGAAGAAGGTGGCAGGGGGGAAGGCTACACCTTC	CASSEEGGRGEGYTF
TRBV5-6	TRBJ1-4	.	once	TGTGCCAGCAGCTTCGCGACAGGTTATAATGAAAAACTGTTTTTT	CASSFATGYNEKLFF
TRBV24-1	TRBJ1-5	.	.	TGTGCCACCAGTGATTCGCTCCCAGCCCCAGGCAGTCAGCCCCAGCATTTT	CATSDSLPAPGSQPQHF
TRBV28	TRBJ1-6	TRBD1	.	TGTGCCAGCAGTTTGGAGACAGGGTCGGTAAATTCACCCCTCCACTTT	CASSLETGSVNSPLHF
TRBV6-5	TRBJ1-2	TRBD1	few	TGTGCCAGCAGTTACGGGACAGCTAACTATGGCTACACCTTC	CASSYGTANYGYTF
TRBV11-2	TRBJ2-3	TRBD2	.	TGTGCCAGCAGCTCCTCTAGCGGGGGGGCCGTTACAGATACGCAGTATTTT	CASSSSSGGAVTDTQYF
TRBV18	TRBJ2-1	TRBD2	.	TGTGCCAGCTCAACCTTTGGACTAGCGGGGGCCTACAATGAGCAGTTCTTC	CASSTFGLAGAYNEQFF
TRBV28	TRBJ2-3	TRBD2	.	TGTGCCAGCAGAGACAGACTAGCGGGAGGATATGGCACAGATACGCAGTATTTT	CASRDRLAGGYGTDTQYF
TRBV2	TRBJ1-1	TRBD1	.	TGTGCCAGCAGTGAAGGACAGGGGAGGATCGAAGCTTTCTTT	CASSEGQGRIEAFF
TRBV6-4	TRBJ2-3	TRBD2	.	TGTGCCAGCAGTGAGGCTAGCGGGAGGGGAACAGATACGCAGTATTTT	CASSEASGRGTDTQYF
TRBV2	TRBJ2-7	.	.	TGTGCCAGCAGTACCCTTCGAGGTTCCTACGAGCAGTACTTC	CASSTLRGSYEQYF
TRBV2	TRBJ2-3	.	.	TGTGCCAGCACCCAAGAAGCCACGCAGTATTTT	CASTQEATQYF
TRBV23-1	TRBJ1-5	TRBD1	.	TGCGCCGCCCGTCAGGGGGCGAGCAATCAGCCCCAGCATTTT	CAARQGASNQPQHF
TRBV6-6	TRBJ1-5	TRBD1	.	TGTGCCAGCAGCTTGGGACAGGGGGCGAGCAATCAGCCCCAGCATTTT	CASSLGQGASNQPQHF
TRBV29-1	TRBJ2-5	TRBD2	.	TGCAGCGTCGATCTAGCGGGGACGTACCAAGAGACCCAGTACTTC	CSVDLAGTYQETQYF
TRBV24-1	TRBJ1-6	TRBD1	.	TGTGCCACGTTGCCCCTGGGACAGGGGATCGGTTCCTATAATTCACCCCTCCACTTT	CATLPLGQGIGSYNSPLHF
TRBV30	TRBJ2-5	.	.	TGTGCCTGGAATCTTAACCAAGAGACCCAGTACTTC	CAWNLNQETQYF
TRBV13	TRBJ1-1	.	medium-sized	TGTGCCAGCAGCCACCAGGGGAGGGGCACTGAAGCTTTCTTT	CASSHQGRGTEAFF
TRBV11-3	TRBJ2-7	TRBD1	.	TGTGCCAGCAGCTTAGATATCTCAGGGACAGGGAGCGAGCAGTACTTC	CASSLDISGTGSEQYF
TRBV23-1	TRBJ2-7	.	.	TGCGCCAGCAGTCCAACCGCTGACCAGGTCGGGGGCTACGAGCAGTACTTC	CASSPTADQVGGYEQYF
TRBV24-1	TRBJ1-1	.	.	TGTGCCACCAGTGCACAGGGGAACACTGAAGCTTTCTTT	CATSAQGNTEAFF
TRBV30	TRBJ2-5	.	.	TGTGCCTGGAGGGGTATAGCGCAAGAGACCCAGTACTTC	CAWRGIAQETQYF
TRBV6-2/TRBV6-3	TRBJ2-7	.	.	TGTGCCAGCAGCCGGACGGGGGTCCCAGGGTCATCCTACGAGCAGTACTTC	CASSRTGVPGSSYEQYF
TRBV5-1	TRBJ2-1	TRBD1	.	TGCGCCAGCAGCTTGTACCAGGGGGCCCGAGGTGGGCAGTTCTTC	CASSLYQGARGGQFF
TRBV3-1/TRBV3-2	TRBJ1-4	.	.	TGTGCCAGCAGCCAAGATAAACAGACGTCAACTAATGAAAAACTGTTTTTT	CASSQDKQTSTNEKLFF
TRBV7-2	TRBJ1-6	.	.	TGTGCCAGCAGCCATCGAACAGGGTTTGGTAATAATTCACCCCTCCACTTT	CASSHRTGFGNNSPLHF
TRBV28	TRBJ2-3	.	once	TGTGCCAGCAGTTTGATGGGCGGGGTCACAGATACGCAGTATTTT	CASSLMGGVTDTQYF
TRBV3-1/TRBV3-2	TRBJ1-2	.	.	TGTGCCAGCAGCAACACCGGGCCGACAGATGGCTACACCTTC	CASSNTGPTDGYTF
TRBV4-3	TRBJ2-3	TRBD2	.	TGCGCCAGCAGCCAAGGAGCGGGGGGAACCACAGATACGCAGTATTTT	CASSQGAGGTTDTQYF
TRBV28	TRBJ2-7	.	once	TGTGCCAGCAGTTCGGGACAATCCTACGAGCAGTACTTC	CASSSGQSYEQYF
TRBV5-1	TRBJ2-7	TRBD2	once	TGCGCCAGCAGCTACCCTACGACTAGCGGGGGGTCCCCCTACGAGCAGTACTTC	CASSYPTTSGGSPYEQYF
TRBV3-1/TRBV3-2	TRBJ2-1	.	.	TGTGCCAGCAGCGCCTCACTTGAGCAGTTCTTC	CASSASLEQFF